This TCR beta chain was obtained from a study of type 1 regulatory T cells. In the study overall: T-allo10 is an in vitro-generated, Tr1-enriched CD4 T cell product specific for alloantigen.

Looked up from germline, CDR1 is LGHNA and CDR2 is YNFKEQ. Between the trimmed V and J ends, which lost 3 bases and 1 base, there was a span of 21 bases. CDR3 length: 18 residues. This clonotype was seen just once. The antigen is unknown. Graft donor-derived T-allo10 cells were described as host-alloantigen-specific, anergic, and alloantigen-specifically suppressive. Each CDR3 protein is one row after TCRdb ran MiXCR on the reads. The table lists fewer than 70,000 distinct CDR3 sequences, about 62% of them singletons. This clonotype was sampled from a human donor in good health. What was sequenced was cultured T cells, either the whole culture or a sorted T cell fraction (not recorded which). As for subset: Tr1-enriched cell product generated in vitro against host alloantigens. This chain uses TRBV4-2 with TRBJ1-2, with TRBD1 as a possible D gene (5 bases). CDR3 sequence: CASSHDSPRLGDNYGYTF. Written as DNA, the CDR3 is TGTGCCAGCAGCCACGATTCCCCCAGGCTGGGGGATAACTATGGCTACACCTTC.